The source of this T cell receptor (beta chain) is a study of beta chain features in type 1 diabetes. Looking at the study overall: Summed over all samples, the examined sorted cells came to 100 million to 130 million. General study results and limits: The study found moderately but significantly shorter TCRB CDR3s in all four CD4+ subsets of Type 1 diabetes patients.

The sequenced template was cDNA made from the entire isolated RNA. Clones were read by immunoSEQ multiplex PCR, and TCRdb kept only the in-frame ones, dropping some. The sample includes under 350,000 clones, around 24% of them seen just once. This clone occurred a few times. The antigen is undetermined. Germline V CDR1 and CDR2: KGHSH, LQKENI. The V gene end was trimmed by 3 bases and the J gene end by 3 bases; junction bases not matched to a gene: 7. There are 15 residues in the CDR3. The sample was naive CD4+ T cells from blood. This receptor was identified in a woman aged 25-40 years with type 1 diabetes. The chain couples TRBV18 to TRBJ1-2; 7 nucleotides match TRBD1. The CDR3 spells CASSPGQTFYYGYTF. CDR3 DNA sequence: TGTGCCAGCTCACCGGGACAGACCTTTTACTATGGCTACACCTTC.